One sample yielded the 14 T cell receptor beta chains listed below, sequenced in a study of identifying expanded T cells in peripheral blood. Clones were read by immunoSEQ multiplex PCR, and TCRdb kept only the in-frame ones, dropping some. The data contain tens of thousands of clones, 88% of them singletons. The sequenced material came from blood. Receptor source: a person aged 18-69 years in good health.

The CDR3: CASNGGGANVLTF. The CDR3 region has the DNA TGTGCCAGCAATGGAGGTGGGGCCAACGTCCTGACTTTC. The genes are TRBV6-1 and TRBJ2-6; possibly TRBD2 for D (5 bases). Germline values: CDR1 MNHNS, CDR2 SASEGT. With 7 bases removed from V and 3 bases from J, the gap between germline ends came to 7 bases. CDR3 size: 13 residues.

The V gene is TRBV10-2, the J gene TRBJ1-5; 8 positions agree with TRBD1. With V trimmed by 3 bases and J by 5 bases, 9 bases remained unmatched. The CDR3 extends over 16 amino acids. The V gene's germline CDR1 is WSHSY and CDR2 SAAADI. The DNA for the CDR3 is TGCGCCAGCAGTGATCAGTACAGGGGGGGGCATCAGCCCCAGCATTTT. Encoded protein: CASSDQYRGGHQPQHF.

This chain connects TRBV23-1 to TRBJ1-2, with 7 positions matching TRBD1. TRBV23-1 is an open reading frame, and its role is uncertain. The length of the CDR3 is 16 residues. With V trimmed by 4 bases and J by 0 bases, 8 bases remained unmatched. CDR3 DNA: TGCGCCAGCAGTCCCGGCAGGGACAGATCTAACTATGGCTACACCTTC. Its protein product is CASSPGRDRSNYGYTF.

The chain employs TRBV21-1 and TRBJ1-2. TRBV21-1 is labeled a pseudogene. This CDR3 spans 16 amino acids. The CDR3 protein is CASSKGSWDENYGYTF. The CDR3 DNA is TGTGCCAGCAGCAAAGGGTCATGGGACGAGAACTATGGCTACACCTTC.

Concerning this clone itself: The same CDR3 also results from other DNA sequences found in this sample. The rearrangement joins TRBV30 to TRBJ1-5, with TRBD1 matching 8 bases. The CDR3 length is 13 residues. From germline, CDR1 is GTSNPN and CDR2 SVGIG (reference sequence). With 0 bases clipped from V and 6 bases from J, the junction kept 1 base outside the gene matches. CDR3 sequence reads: CAWSVQGGQPQHF. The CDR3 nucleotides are TGTGCCTGGAGTGTACAGGGGGGTCAGCCCCAGCATTTT.

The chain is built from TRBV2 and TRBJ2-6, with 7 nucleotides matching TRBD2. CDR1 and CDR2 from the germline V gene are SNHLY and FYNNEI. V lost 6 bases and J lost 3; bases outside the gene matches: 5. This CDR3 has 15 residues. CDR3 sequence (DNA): TGTGCCAGCAGGACGCGGGGGAGTGGGGCCAACGTCCTGACTTTC. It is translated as CASRTRGSGANVLTF. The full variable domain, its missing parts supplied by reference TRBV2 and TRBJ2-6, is EPEVTQTPSHQVTQMGQEVILRCVPISNHLYFYWYRQILGQKVEFLVSFYNNEISEKSEIFDDQFSVERPDGSNFTLKIRSTKLEDSAMYFCASRTRGSGANVLTFGAGSRLTVL.

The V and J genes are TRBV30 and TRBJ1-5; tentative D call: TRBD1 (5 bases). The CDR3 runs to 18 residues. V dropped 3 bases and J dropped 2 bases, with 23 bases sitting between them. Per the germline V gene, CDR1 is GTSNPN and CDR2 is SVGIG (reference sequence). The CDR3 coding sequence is TGTGCCTGGAGCCCAGGGAGCAGCACCCTACTCGGCAATCAGCCCCAGCATTTT. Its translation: CAWSPGSSTLLGNQPQHF. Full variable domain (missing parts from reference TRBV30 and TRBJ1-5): SQTIHQWPATLVQPVGSPLSLECTVEGTSNPNLYWYRQAAGRGLQLLFYSVGIGQISSEVPQNLSASRPQDRQFILSSKKLLLSDSGFYLCAWSPGSSTLLGNQPQHFGDGTRLSIL.

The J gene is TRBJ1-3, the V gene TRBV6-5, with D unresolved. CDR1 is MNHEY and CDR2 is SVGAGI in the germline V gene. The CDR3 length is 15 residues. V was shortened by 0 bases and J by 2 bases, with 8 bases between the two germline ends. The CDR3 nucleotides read TGTGCCAGCAGTTACTCCGTAGGAGCTGGAAACACCATATATTTT. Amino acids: CASSYSVGAGNTIYF.

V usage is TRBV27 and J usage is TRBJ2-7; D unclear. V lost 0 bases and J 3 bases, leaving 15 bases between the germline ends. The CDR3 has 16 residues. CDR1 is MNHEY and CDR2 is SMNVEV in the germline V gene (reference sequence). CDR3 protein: CASSLSSATSNYEQYF. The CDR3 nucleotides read TGTGCCAGCAGTTTATCCTCCGCGACTTCGAACTACGAGCAGTACTTC.

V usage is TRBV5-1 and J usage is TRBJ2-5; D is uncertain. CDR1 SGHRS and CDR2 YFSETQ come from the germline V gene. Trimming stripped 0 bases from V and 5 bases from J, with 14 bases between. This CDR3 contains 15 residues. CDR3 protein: CASSLAGPEWETQYF. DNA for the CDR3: TGCGCCAGCAGCTTGGCCGGACCAGAGTGGGAGACCCAGTACTTC.

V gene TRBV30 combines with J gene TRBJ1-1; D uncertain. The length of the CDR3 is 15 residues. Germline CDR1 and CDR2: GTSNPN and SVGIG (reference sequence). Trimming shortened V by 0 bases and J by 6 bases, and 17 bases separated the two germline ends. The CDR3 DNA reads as TGTGCCTGGAGTGTAACCCCCCGGACTGTGGCTGAAGCTTTCTTT. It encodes CAWSVTPRTVAEAFF.

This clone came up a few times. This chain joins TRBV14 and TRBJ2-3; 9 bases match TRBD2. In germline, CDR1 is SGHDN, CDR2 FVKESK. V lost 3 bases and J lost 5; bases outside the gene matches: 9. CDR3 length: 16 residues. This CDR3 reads CASSHWSGGLVDTQYF. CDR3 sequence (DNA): TGTGCCAGCAGCCATTGGAGCGGGGGGCTCGTAGATACGCAGTATTTT.

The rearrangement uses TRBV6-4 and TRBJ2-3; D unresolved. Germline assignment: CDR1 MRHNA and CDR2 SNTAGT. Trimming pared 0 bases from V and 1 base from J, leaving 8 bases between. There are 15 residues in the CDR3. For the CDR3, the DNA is TGTGCCAGCAGTGACTCACAGAGAGGCACAGATACGCAGTATTTT. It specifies CASSDSQRGTDTQYF.

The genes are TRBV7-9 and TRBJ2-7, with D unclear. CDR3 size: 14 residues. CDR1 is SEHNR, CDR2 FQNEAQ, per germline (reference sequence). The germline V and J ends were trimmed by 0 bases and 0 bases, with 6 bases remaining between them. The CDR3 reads CASSLAASSYEQYF. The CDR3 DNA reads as TGTGCCAGCAGCTTAGCGGCTAGCTCCTACGAGCAGTACTTC. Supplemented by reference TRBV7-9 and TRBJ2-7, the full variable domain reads DTGVSQNPRHKITKRGQNVTFRCDPISEHNRLYWYRQTLGQGPEFLTYFQNEAQLEKSRLLSDRFSAERPKGSFSTLEIQRTEQGDSAMYLCASSLAASSYEQYFGPGTRLTVT.